What follows are 7 T cell receptor beta chains derived from one specimen sequenced in a study of blood T cell repertoires in COVID-19. The assay was immunoSEQ multiplex PCR, and TCRdb's table has in-frame clones only and misses some. Found here are about 350,000 clones, 88% of them singletons; the top ten hold just over 1%. Material for sequencing was PBMCs or T cells enriched from blood (not recorded which). These receptors were collected from a woman aged 25 to 45 who had been exposed to COVID-19.

The CDR3 bases are TGTGCCAGTAGTATGAGGGGGCGAAACCAAGAGACCCAGTACTTC. This sequence encodes CASSMRGRNQETQYF. This rearrangement joins TRBV19 to TRBJ2-5; 7 positions agree with TRBD1. Germline assignment: CDR1 LNHDA and CDR2 SQIVND (reference sequence). The J segment lost 0 bases and the V segment lost 3 bases, leaving 4 bases of the junction unmatched. This CDR3 has 15 amino acids.

V is TRBV4-2 and J is TRBJ2-5, with 9 bases that match TRBD2. The V and J ends lost 4 bases and 5 bases, in that order; junction bases with no gene match: 14. CDR1 LGHNA and CDR2 YNFKEQ come from the germline V gene. The length of the CDR3 is 17 residues. This CDR3 is CASSLSPLAGVGETQYF. The CDR3, as DNA: TGTGCCAGCAGCCTTAGCCCCTTAGCGGGAGTCGGGGAGACCCAGTACTTC.

The V call is TRBV2, the J call TRBJ2-7, with D unresolved. CDR1 is SNHLY, CDR2 FYNNEI, per germline. V was cut by 0 bases and J by 2 bases, with 8 bases left in between. The CDR3 spans 14 residues. This CDR3 reads CASSEALLAYEQYF. CDR3 bases: TGTGCCAGCAGTGAAGCGCTTCTAGCCTACGAGCAGTACTTC.

The chain carries TRBV7-3 and TRBJ1-1, with TRBD1 as a possible D gene (6 bases). Germline CDR1 and CDR2: SGHTA and FQGTGA. Trimming cost V 5 bases and J 2 bases, with 12 bases left between them. The CDR3 covers 14 residues. The CDR3 sequence: CASSPGTLNTEAFF. The CDR3 nucleotides are TGTGCCAGCAGCCCAGGGACACTTAACACTGAAGCTTTCTTT.

CDR3 protein: CASSQEPAGGLYTGELFF. The CDR3 DNA sequence: TGCGCCAGCAGCCAAGAACCAGCGGGAGGGCTGTACACCGGGGAGCTGTTTTTT. The rearrangement joins TRBV4-1 to TRBJ2-2; 10 bases agree with TRBD2. The V segment lost 0 bases and the J segment 3 bases; nucleotides outside the gene matches: 7. Germline loops: CDR1 MGHRA, CDR2 YSYEKL. This CDR3 has 18 residues.

The table lists this clone with a count of one. The chain combines TRBV5-4 with TRBJ2-2; 7 bases line up with TRBD1. This CDR3 comprises 16 residues. Losses at the gene ends were 1 base for V and 3 bases for J; bases not matched to a gene: 6. Germline assignment: CDR1 SGHNT and CDR2 YYREEE (reference sequence). CDR3 residues: CASSLSRTGYTGELFF. Written as DNA, the CDR3 is TGTGCCAGCAGCTTGTCTCGGACAGGTTACACCGGGGAGCTGTTTTTT.

The chain links TRBV7-6 to TRBJ2-5; D is perhaps TRBD2 (5 bases). CDR1 and CDR2 (germline): SGHVS, FNYEAQ. This CDR3 is 15 amino acids long. Deletions cut 5 bases from V and 4 bases from J, with 17 bases between. CDR3 loop: CASSPEGFRGETQYF. CDR3 DNA sequence: TGTGCCAGCAGCCCCGAGGGTTTTCGGGGAGAGACCCAGTACTTC.